This is a list of T cell receptor beta chains from one sample in a study of OX40 agonist ivuxolimab in advanced cancers. The assay was immunoSEQ multiplex PCR, and TCRdb's table has in-frame clones only and misses some. The repertoire consists of some 70,000 clones, with about nine tenths occurring once and the leading ten covering under 3.5%. The sequencing here drew on CD4+ or CD8+ T cells sorted from blood, taken in a trial of the OX40 agonist ivuxolimab. The receptors stem from an adult with an advanced solid tumor such as melanoma, head and neck, liver or kidney cancer. Each CDR3 is given with its conserved first and last residue. D genes are given only for firm matches. Rows may omit the clone size; those that give it use once, few, many or a size class.

TRBJ1-5 NA TRBV7-2 TRBD1 CASSYSSTGGQPQHF TGTGCCAGCAGCTATTCCTCGACAGGGGGTCAGCCCCAGCATTTT
TRBJ2-5 NA TRBV30 NA CAWSVRGETQYF TGTGCCTGGAGTGTACGTGGAGAGACCCAGTACTTC
TRBJ1-1 NA TRBV5-6 NA CASSLRGTEAFF TGTGCCAGCAGCTTGCGAGGCACTGAAGCTTTCTTT
TRBJ2-3 NA TRBV28 NA CASRTGASTDTQYF TGTGCCAGCAGGACGGGGGCGAGCACAGATACGCAGTATTTT
TRBJ2-1 NA TRBV2 TRBD2 CASGLARYEQFF TGTGCCAGTGGACTAGCAAGGTATGAGCAGTTCTTC
TRBJ1-1 NA TRBV10-3 NA CAISESGAGGNTEAFF TGTGCCATCAGTGAGTCCGGAGCGGGGGGAAATACTGAAGCTTTCTTT
TRBJ1-4 NA TRBV5-4 NA CASSLAGAGREKLFF TGTGCCAGCAGCTTGGCGGGGGCGGGTCGTGAAAAACTGTTTTTT
TRBJ2-2 NA TRBV2 TRBD2 CASSAQAGVITGELFF TGTGCCAGCAGTGCGCAAGCGGGAGTGATCACCGGGGAGCTGTTTTTT
TRBJ1-4 NA TRBV30 NA CAYMTGPNEKLFF TGTGCCTACATGACAGGACCTAATGAAAAACTGTTTTTT
TRBJ1-4 NA TRBV28 NA CALQGATNEKLFF TGTGCCCTCCAAGGGGCCACTAATGAAAAACTGTTTTTT
TRBJ1-2 few TRBV6-1 NA CASTVNYGYTF TGTGCCAGCACCGTGAACTATGGCTACACCTTC
TRBJ1-5 NA TRBV9 NA CASSENRDGQPQHF TGTGCCAGCAGCGAAAACAGGGACGGTCAGCCCCAGCATTTT
TRBJ2-5 once TRBV7-2 TRBD2 CASSYPGGRRAETQYF TGTGCCAGCAGCTATCCGGGAGGAAGAAGGGCGGAGACCCAGTACTTC
TRBJ2-6 once TRBV9 NA CASSVVDSGANVLTF TGTGCCAGCAGCGTAGTGGACTCTGGGGCCAACGTCCTGACTTTC
TRBJ2-3 NA TRBV27 NA CASSRGTVTDTQYF TGTGCCAGCAGCCGGGGAACGGTAACAGATACGCAGTATTTT
TRBJ1-5 few TRBV19 NA CASSRVRGGGNQPQHF TGTGCCAGTAGTAGGGTTAGGGGGGGAGGCAATCAGCCCCAGCATTTT
TRBJ1-4 NA TRBV7-9 NA CASRPTGGSEKLFF TGTGCCAGCAGGCCGACCGGGGGAAGTGAAAAACTGTTTTTT
TRBJ2-7 NA TRBV9 NA CASSAGVLSYEQYF TGTGCCAGCAGCGCAGGGGTACTCTCCTACGAGCAGTACTTC
TRBJ2-3 NA TRBV6-5 TRBD1 CASRTGSGDTQYF TGTGCCAGCAGGACAGGGTCAGGTGATACGCAGTATTTT
TRBJ1-2 NA TRBV7-2 NA CASRGWGVDGYTF TGTGCCAGCCGAGGATGGGGAGTGGATGGCTACACCTTC
TRBJ2-7 NA TRBV10-3 NA CAIRPQGEYEQYF TGTGCCATCAGACCCCAAGGAGAATACGAGCAGTACTTC
TRBJ1-5 NA TRBV19 NA CASSRGQGNQPQHF TGTGCCAGTAGCCGTGGTCAGGGCAATCAGCCCCAGCATTTT
TRBJ1-3 NA TRBV15 TRBD1 CATSGRDSTSGNTIYF TGTGCCACCAGCGGACGGGACAGCACCTCTGGAAACACCATATATTTT
TRBJ2-4 NA TRBV19 TRBD1 CASSTGGMENIQYF TGTGCCAGTAGCACAGGGGGGATGGAAAACATTCAGTACTTC
TRBJ2-7 NA TRBV10-2 TRBD2 CASSSGSSYEQYF TGCGCCAGCAGTAGCGGGAGCTCCTACGAGCAGTACTTC
TRBJ2-3 NA TRBV28 TRBD1 CASSGRDRGVPDTQYF TGTGCCAGCAGTGGCCGGGACAGGGGGGTTCCAGATACGCAGTATTTT
TRBJ2-7 NA TRBV7-2 NA CASTSGRYYEQYF TGTGCCAGCACCTCCGGACGGTACTACGAGCAGTACTTC
TRBJ2-6 NA TRBV2 NA CASRSRGSGANVLTF TGTGCCAGCAGATCACGGGGCTCTGGGGCCAACGTCCTGACTTTC
TRBJ1-1 NA TRBV7-6 NA CASSLWASTEAFF TGTGCCAGCAGCCTATGGGCGAGCACTGAAGCTTTCTTT
TRBJ2-1 NA TRBV4-2 TRBD2 CASSQASTSGYYGNEQFF TGTGCCAGCAGCCAAGCCTCGACTAGCGGGTATTATGGGAATGAGCAGTTCTTC
TRBJ2-2 NA TRBV6-1 NA CASSGHRASGELFF TGTGCCAGCAGTGGACACAGGGCCTCCGGGGAGCTGTTTTTT
TRBJ1-1 NA TRBV28 TRBD1 CASTSPGGLWEAFF TGTGCCAGCACCTCTCCAGGGGGATTGTGGGAAGCTTTCTTT
TRBJ1-1 NA TRBV10-1 NA CASKAGMNTEAFF TGCGCCAGCAAGGCAGGGATGAACACTGAAGCTTTCTTT
TRBJ2-1 NA TRBV7-3 TRBD2 CASSLELAGEQFF TGTGCCAGCAGCTTAGAACTAGCGGGGGAGCAGTTCTTC
TRBJ2-2 NA TRBV27 TRBD1 CASSTPTGISTGELFF TGTGCCAGCAGTACCCCGACAGGGATCAGCACCGGGGAGCTGTTTTTT
TRBJ1-1 NA TRBV30 NA CAWSVGPEAFF TGTGCCTGGAGTGTCGGTCCTGAAGCTTTCTTT
TRBJ2-3 NA TRBV7-2 NA CASSLKAATDTQYF TGTGCCAGCAGCTTAAAGGCAGCCACAGATACGCAGTATTTT
TRBJ1-2 NA TRBV6-6 TRBD1 CASSTRDSKRYGYTF TGTGCCAGCAGCACCCGGGACAGCAAACGATATGGCTACACCTTC
TRBJ2-2 NA TRBV5-1 TRBD2 CASSFGRTSGEVGELFF TGCGCCAGCAGCTTCGGTAGGACTAGCGGGGAGGTCGGGGAGCTGTTTTTT
TRBJ2-4 once TRBV4-1 NA CASSQETIAKNIQYF TGCGCCAGCAGCCAAGAGACTATAGCCAAAAACATTCAGTACTTC
TRBJ1-5 NA TRBV7-2 TRBD1 CASSRTGHNTGGNQPQHF TGTGCCAGCAGCCGGACAGGTCACAATACCGGGGGCAATCAGCCCCAGCATTTT
TRBJ1-1 NA TRBV5-1 NA CASSSGRQMNTEAFF TGCGCCAGCAGTAGTGGGCGACAGATGAACACTGAAGCTTTCTTT
TRBJ1-2 NA TRBV18 NA CASSNQNQGSFGYTF TGTGCCAGCTCAAACCAAAACCAGGGCTCTTTTGGCTACACCTTC
TRBJ1-1 NA TRBV18 NA CASSSGLRGTNTEAFF TGTGCCAGCTCATCCGGCTTGCGGGGGACGAACACTGAAGCTTTCTTT
TRBJ2-1 NA TRBV5-4 TRBD1 CASRDPGQAHNEQFF TGTGCCAGCAGGGACCCGGGACAGGCCCACAATGAGCAGTTCTTC
TRBJ2-5 NA TRBV11-2 NA CASTRDLQETQYF TGTGCCAGCACCCGGGACTTACAAGAGACCCAGTACTTC
TRBJ2-7 once TRBV30 NA CAGRGGSYEQYF TGTGCCGGTAGAGGGGGGTCTTACGAGCAGTACTTC
TRBJ2-7 once TRBV7-9 NA CASSFVYSYEQYF TGTGCCAGCAGCTTTGTCTACTCCTACGAGCAGTACTTC
TRBJ1-2 once TRBV7-9 NA CASSLAGEVSNYGYTF TGTGCCAGCAGCTTAGCCGGGGAAGTGTCTAACTATGGCTACACCTTC
TRBJ1-5 few TRBV6-5 NA CASRVSLNQPQHF TGTGCCAGCCGTGTAAGTCTCAATCAGCCCCAGCATTTT
TRBJ2-1 once TRBV7-3 NA CASSSEGSSYNEQFF TGTGCCAGCAGCTCCGAGGGGAGCTCCTACAATGAGCAGTTCTTC
TRBJ2-1 NA TRBV5-1 NA CASSLAVSGQSYNEQFF TGCGCCAGCAGCTTGGCCGTAAGCGGACAATCCTACAATGAGCAGTTCTTC
TRBJ2-7 NA TRBV18 NA CASSPRPETRSYEQYF TGTGCCAGCTCACCACGTCCCGAGACAAGGTCCTACGAGCAGTACTTC
TRBJ2-1 NA TRBV29-1 NA CSVVRDNSYNEQFF TGCAGCGTTGTGCGGGACAACTCCTACAATGAGCAGTTCTTC
TRBJ1-1 NA TRBV28 TRBD1 CASTTAGTGDTEAFF TGTGCCAGCACGACGGCCGGGACAGGGGACACTGAAGCTTTCTTT
TRBJ2-3 NA TRBV6-6 NA CASTPVELNTQYF TGTGCCAGCACCCCTGTTGAGCTAAATACGCAGTATTTT
TRBJ2-1 NA TRBV4-3 NA CASSQEGLYNEQFF TGCGCCAGCAGCCAAGAGGGACTGTACAATGAGCAGTTCTTC